This paragraph reports one T cell receptor beta chain. The CDR3 is made up of 10 amino acids. Germline values: CDR1 SNHLY, CDR2 FYNNEI. The V end lost 4 bases, the J end lost 4 bases, and 1 base lay between the germline ends. Sequenced by immunoSEQ multiplex PCR; TCRdb stores in-frame clones only, minus some. The sample contains about 67,000 clones, about 90% of which appear only once. The sample comes from a study of T cells after somatic rescue of genetic block. This receptor was taken from a middle-aged man. Sequenced material: peripheral blood mononuclear cells (PBMCs). V and J are TRBV2 and TRBJ2-5; D not certain. The CDR3 DNA reads TGTGCCAGCAGTGTAGAGACCCAGTACTTC. This encodes CASSVETQYF.